Here is one T cell receptor (beta chain) with its context. The antigen is not known. Generated by immunoSEQ multiplex PCR, the TCRdb table keeps only in-frame clones and is missing some. The table shows over 90,000 clones, with over 70% occurring only once. The sample belongs to a study of T cell responses to AZD1222 COVID-19 vaccine. Study results and caveats: Mostly white British, mostly female donors; authors suggested clonal diversity may be underestimated. Spike-specific TCRs gained breadth and depth after people received two AZD1222 doses. Seropositivity was recorded at baseline in only 6 or 7 AZD1222 recipients. All repertoire sampling was performed exclusively after the peak T cell response.

CDR1 and CDR2 from the germline V gene are SQVTM and ANQGSEA. V was cut by 4 bases and J by 0 bases, with 9 bases left in between. This CDR3 has 14 residues. The chain joins TRBV29-1 to TRBJ1-4; D call uncertain. The TCR originated in an adult in good health. The specimen comprised peripheral blood, sampled on day 0 of AZD1222 vaccination. CDR3 loop: CSVAGIPTNEKLFF. Here the CDR3 DNA reads TGCAGCGTTGCGGGCATCCCAACTAATGAAAAACTGTTTTTT.